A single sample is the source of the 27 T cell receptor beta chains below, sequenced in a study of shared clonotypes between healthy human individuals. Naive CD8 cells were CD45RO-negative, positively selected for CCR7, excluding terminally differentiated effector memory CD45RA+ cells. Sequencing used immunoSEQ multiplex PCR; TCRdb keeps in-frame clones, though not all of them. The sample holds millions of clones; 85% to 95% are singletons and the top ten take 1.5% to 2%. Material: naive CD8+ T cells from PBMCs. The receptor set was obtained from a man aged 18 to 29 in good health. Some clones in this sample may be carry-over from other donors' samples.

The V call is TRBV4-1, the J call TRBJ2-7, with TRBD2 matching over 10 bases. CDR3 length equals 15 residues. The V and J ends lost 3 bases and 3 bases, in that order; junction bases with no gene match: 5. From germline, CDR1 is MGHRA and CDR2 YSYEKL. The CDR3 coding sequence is TGCGCCAGCAGCCAGGGGACTAGCGCCTACTACGAGCAGTACTTC. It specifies CASSQGTSAYYEQYF.

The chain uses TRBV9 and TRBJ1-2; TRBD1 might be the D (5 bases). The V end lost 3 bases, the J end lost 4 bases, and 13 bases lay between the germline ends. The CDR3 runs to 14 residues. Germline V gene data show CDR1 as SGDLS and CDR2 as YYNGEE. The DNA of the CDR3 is TGTGCCAGCAGCGCCCCGGGGCCCTTCTATGGCTACACCTTC. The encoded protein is CASSAPGPFYGYTF.

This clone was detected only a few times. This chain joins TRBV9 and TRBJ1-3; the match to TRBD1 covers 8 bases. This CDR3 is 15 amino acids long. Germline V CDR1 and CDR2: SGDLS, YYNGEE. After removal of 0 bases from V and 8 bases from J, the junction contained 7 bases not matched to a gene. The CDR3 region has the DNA TGTGCCAGCAGCGTAGGAGACAGGGGAGCAGACACCATATATTTT. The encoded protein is CASSVGDRGADTIYF.

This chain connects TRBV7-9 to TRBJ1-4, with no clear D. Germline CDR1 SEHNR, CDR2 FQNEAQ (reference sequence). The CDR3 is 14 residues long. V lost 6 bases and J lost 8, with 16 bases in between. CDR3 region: CASSDVGLWEKLFF. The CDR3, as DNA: TGTGCCAGCAGTGACGTGGGGTTATGGGAAAAACTGTTTTTT.

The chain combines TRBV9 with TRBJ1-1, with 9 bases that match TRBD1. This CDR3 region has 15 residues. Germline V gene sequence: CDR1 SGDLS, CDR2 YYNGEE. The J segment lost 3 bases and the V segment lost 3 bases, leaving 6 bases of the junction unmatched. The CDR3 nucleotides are TGTGCCAGCAGCGATACCGGGACAGGGTACACTGAAGCTTTCTTT. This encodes CASSDTGTGYTEAFF.

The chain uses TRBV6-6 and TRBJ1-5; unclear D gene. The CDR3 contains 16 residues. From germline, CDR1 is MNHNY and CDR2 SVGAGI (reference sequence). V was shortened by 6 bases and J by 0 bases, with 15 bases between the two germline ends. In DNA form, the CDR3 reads TGTGCCAGCAGCCGAGGGCCTGACGGTAGCAATCAGCCCCAGCATTTT. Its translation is CASSRGPDGSNQPQHF.

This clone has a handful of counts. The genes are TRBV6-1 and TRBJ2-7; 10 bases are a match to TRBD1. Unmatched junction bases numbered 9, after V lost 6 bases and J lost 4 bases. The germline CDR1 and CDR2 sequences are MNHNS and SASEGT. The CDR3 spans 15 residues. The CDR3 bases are TGTGCCAGCAGCCTCCGGGACAGGGGTACGTACGAGCAGTACTTC. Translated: CASSLRDRGTYEQYF.

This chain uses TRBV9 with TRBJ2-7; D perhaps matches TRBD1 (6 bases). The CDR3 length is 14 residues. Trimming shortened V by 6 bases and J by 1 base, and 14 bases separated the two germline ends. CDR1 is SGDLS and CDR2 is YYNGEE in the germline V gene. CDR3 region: CASTRGRSSYEQYF. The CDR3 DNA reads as TGTGCCAGCACCAGGGGCAGATCATCCTACGAGCAGTACTTC.

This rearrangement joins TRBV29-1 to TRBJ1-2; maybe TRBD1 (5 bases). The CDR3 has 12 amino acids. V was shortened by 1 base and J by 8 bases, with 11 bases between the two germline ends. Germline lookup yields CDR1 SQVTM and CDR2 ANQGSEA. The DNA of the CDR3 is TGCAGCGTTGAAGGGCAGGGTGGCGGCTACACCTTC. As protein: CSVEGQGGGYTF.

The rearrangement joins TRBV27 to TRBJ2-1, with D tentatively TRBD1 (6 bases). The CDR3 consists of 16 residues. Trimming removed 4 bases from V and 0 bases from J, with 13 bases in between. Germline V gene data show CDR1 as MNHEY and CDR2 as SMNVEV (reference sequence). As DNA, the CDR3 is TGTGCCAGCAGTTCCATCCGGGACACCTCCTACAATGAGCAGTTCTTC. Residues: CASSSIRDTSYNEQFF.

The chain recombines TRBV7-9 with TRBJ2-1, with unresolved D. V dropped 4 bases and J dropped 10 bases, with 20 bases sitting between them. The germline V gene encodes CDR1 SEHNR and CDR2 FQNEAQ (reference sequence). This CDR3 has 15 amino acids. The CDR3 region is CASSYNVGRLREQFF. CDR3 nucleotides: TGTGCCAGCAGCTACAATGTGGGCAGGCTACGGGAGCAGTTCTTC.

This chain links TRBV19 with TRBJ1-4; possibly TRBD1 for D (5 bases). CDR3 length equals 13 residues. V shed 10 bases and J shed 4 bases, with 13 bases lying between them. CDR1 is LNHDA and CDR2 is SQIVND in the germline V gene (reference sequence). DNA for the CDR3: TGTGCCACCAATGGACACTATAATGAAAAACTGTTTTTT. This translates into CATNGHYNEKLFF.

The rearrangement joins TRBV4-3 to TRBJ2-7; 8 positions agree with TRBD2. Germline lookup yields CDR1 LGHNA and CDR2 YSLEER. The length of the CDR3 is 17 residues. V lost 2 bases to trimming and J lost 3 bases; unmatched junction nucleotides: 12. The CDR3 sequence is CASSQQPLTSGGYEQYF. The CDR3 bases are TGCGCCAGCAGCCAACAACCCCTTACTAGCGGAGGCTACGAGCAGTACTTC.

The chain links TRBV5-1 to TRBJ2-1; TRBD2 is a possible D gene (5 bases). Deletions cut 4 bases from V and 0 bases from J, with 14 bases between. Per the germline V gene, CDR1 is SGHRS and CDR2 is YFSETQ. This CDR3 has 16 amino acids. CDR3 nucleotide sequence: TGCGCCAGCAGCCCGGAACTAGGGAGCTCCTACAATGAGCAGTTCTTC. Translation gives CASSPELGSSYNEQFF.

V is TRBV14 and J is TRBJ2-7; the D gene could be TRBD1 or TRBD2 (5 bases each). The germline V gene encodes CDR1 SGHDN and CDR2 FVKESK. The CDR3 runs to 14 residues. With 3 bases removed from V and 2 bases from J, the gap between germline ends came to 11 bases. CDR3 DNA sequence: TGTGCCAGCAGCCATCGGGACGGAACCTACGAGCAGTACTTC. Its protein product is CASSHRDGTYEQYF.

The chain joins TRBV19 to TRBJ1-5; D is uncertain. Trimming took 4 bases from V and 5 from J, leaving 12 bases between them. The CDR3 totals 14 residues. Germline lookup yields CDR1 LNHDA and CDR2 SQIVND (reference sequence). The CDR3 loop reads CASSRVGPHQPQHF. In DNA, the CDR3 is TGTGCCAGTAGTAGGGTCGGTCCCCATCAGCCCCAGCATTTT.

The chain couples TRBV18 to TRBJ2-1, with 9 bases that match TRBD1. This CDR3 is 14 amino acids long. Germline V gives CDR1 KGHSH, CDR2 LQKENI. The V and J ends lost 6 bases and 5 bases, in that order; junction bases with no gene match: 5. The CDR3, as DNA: TGTGCCAGCTCCCCGGACAGGGGAAACAATGAGCAGTTCTTC. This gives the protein CASSPDRGNNEQFF. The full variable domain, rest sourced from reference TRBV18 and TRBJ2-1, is NAGVMQNPRHLVRRRGQEARLRCSPMKGHSHVYWYRQLPEEGLKFMVYLQKENIIDESGMPKERFSAEFPKEGPSILRIQQVVRGDSAAYFCASSPDRGNNEQFFGPGTRLTVL.

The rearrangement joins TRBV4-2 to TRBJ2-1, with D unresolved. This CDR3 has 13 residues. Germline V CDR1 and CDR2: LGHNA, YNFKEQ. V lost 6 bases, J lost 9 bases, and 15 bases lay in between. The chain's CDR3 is CASRNLDAAEQFF. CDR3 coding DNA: TGTGCCAGCAGAAACCTAGATGCGGCTGAGCAGTTCTTC.

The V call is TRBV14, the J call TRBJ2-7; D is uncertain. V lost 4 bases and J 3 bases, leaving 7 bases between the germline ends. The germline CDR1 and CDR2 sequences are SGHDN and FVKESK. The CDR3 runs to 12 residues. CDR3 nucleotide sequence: TGTGCCAGCAGCCGAGAGAGCTACGAGCAGTACTTC. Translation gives CASSRESYEQYF.

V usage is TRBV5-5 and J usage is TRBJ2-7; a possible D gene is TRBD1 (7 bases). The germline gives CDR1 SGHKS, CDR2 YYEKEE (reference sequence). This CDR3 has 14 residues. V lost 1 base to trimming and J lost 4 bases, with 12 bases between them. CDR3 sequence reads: CASSLSQGGYEQYF. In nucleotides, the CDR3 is TGTGCCAGCAGCTTGTCCCAGGGGGGATACGAGCAGTACTTC.

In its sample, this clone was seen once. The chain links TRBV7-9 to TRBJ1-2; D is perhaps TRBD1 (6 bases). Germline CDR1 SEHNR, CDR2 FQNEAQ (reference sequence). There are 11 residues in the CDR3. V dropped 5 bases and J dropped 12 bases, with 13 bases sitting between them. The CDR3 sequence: CASSRPSGDTF. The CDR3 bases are TGTGCCAGCAGCCGACCCTCAGGGGACACCTTC.

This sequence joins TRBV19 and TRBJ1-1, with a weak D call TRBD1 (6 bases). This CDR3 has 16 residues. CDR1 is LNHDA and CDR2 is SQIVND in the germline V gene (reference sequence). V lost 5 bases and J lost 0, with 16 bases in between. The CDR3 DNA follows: TGTGCCAGTAGTCGCCGGGGGGCGGGAATGAACACTGAAGCTTTCTTT. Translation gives CASSRRGAGMNTEAFF.

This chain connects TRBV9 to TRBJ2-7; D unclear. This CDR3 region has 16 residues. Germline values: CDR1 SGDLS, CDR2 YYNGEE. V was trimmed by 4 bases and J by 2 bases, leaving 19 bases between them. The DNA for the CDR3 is TGTGCCAGCAGCCCCCGCGTGATACTAACCACCTACGAGCAGTACTTC. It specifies CASSPRVILTTYEQYF.

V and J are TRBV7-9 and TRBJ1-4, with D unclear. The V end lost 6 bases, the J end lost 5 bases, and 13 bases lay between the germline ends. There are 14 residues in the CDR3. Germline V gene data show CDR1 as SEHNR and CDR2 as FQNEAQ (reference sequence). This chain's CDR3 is CASSTGPGNEKLFF. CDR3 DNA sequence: TGTGCCAGCAGTACGGGCCCGGGGAATGAAAAACTGTTTTTT.

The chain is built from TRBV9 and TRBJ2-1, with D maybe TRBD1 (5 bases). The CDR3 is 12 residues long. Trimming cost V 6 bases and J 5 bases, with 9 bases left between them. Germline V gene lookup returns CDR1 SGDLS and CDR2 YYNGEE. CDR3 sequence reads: CASKGSHNEQFF. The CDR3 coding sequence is TGTGCCAGCAAGGGGTCGCACAATGAGCAGTTCTTC.

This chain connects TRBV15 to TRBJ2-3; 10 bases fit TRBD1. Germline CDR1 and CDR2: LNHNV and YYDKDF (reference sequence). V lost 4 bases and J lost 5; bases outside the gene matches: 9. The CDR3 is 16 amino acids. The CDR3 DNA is TGTGCCACCAGCACTACCGGGACAGGGGTGATAGATACGCAGTATTTT. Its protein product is CATSTTGTGVIDTQYF.

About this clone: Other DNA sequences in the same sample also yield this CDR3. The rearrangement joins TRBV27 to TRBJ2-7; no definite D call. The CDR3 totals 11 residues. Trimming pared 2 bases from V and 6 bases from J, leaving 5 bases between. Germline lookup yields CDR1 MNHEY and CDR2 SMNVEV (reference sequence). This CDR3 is CASSLGIEQYF. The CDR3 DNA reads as TGTGCCAGCAGTTTAGGGATCGAGCAGTACTTC.